Shown below are 31 T cell receptor beta chains from a single sample sequenced in a study of CD8 T cells in Susac syndrome. When the RNA was reverse transcribed, random hexamers were used with an input of about 0.45 to 1 ug. Using its own MiXCR run on the immunoSEQ multiplex PCR reads, TCRdb lists one record per CDR3 protein. Found here are 150,000 to 200,000 distinct CDR3 sequences, 90% to 95% of them singletons; the top ten hold 0.1% to 0.13%. The sequencing input was CD4+ T cells from PBMCs. The receptors here all came from a human donor with Susac syndrome.

The chain has TRBV15 and TRBJ2-7; D tentatively reads TRBD1 or TRBD2 (5 bases each). Between the trimmed V and J ends, which lost 0 bases and 2 bases, there was a span of 11 bases. The CDR3 covers 15 residues. Looked up from germline, CDR1 is LNHNV and CDR2 is YYDKDF (reference sequence). The CDR3 DNA reads as TGTGCCACCAGCAGAGATCACCGGGGCCCCTACGAGCAGTACTTC. It encodes CATSRDHRGPYEQYF.

V and J are TRBV27 and TRBJ2-1, with D tentatively TRBD1 or TRBD2 (5 bases each). The germline gives CDR1 MNHEY, CDR2 SMNVEV (reference sequence). V lost 4 bases and J 3 bases, leaving 13 bases between the germline ends. CDR3 size: 15 residues. CDR3 in amino acids: CASSSPGTDYNEQFF. The DNA for the CDR3 is TGTGCCAGCAGTTCCCCCGGGACGGACTACAATGAGCAGTTCTTC.

V gene TRBV18 combines with J gene TRBJ1-1; D gene ambiguous. V dropped 1 base and J dropped 0 bases, with 12 bases sitting between them. Germline V gives CDR1 KGHSH, CDR2 LQKENI. The CDR3 is 16 residues long. The CDR3 DNA follows: TGTGCCAGCTCACCACGGCAAGGTGGGGTGAACACTGAAGCTTTCTTT. Translated, it gives CASSPRQGGVNTEAFF.

This chain connects TRBV5-4 to TRBJ2-1; 9 bases are a match to TRBD1. Trimming at V came to 3 bases and at J to 6 bases, leaving 1 base not matched to a gene. This CDR3 has 13 residues. In germline, CDR1 is SGHNT, CDR2 YYREEE (reference sequence). The CDR3 protein is CASSWGQGNEQFF. The CDR3 DNA is TGTGCCAGCAGCTGGGGACAGGGCAATGAGCAGTTCTTC.

This clonotype was observed a handful of times. The chain carries TRBV12-3 or TRBV12-4 and TRBJ1-4; D not resolved. The germline V and J ends were trimmed by 3 bases and 8 bases, with 4 bases remaining between them. The CDR3 has 11 amino acids. In nucleotides, the CDR3 is TGTGCCAGCAGTTTTGGGGAAAAACTGTTTTTT. Its protein is CASSFGEKLFF.

The rearrangement uses TRBV5-1 and TRBJ2-7; 8 nucleotides agree with TRBD2. This CDR3 spans 14 amino acids. Germline-derived CDR1 and CDR2 are SGHRS and YFSETQ. The V segment lost 4 bases and the J segment 1 base; nucleotides outside the gene matches: 4. The CDR3 coding sequence is TGCGCCAGCAGCCGCGGGGGGAGTTCCTACGAGCAGTACTTC. Protein product: CASSRGGSSYEQYF.

The J gene is TRBJ2-5, the V gene TRBV27; D is ambiguous. This CDR3 spans 13 amino acids. The V end lost 6 bases, the J end lost 5 bases, and 13 bases lay between the germline ends. Germline-derived CDR1 and CDR2 are MNHEY and SMNVEV (reference sequence). The CDR3 DNA follows: TGTGCCAGCAGGAGGCACGTTCAGGAGACCCAGTACTTC. Its protein product is CASRRHVQETQYF.

This clonotype was counted a single time. The chain recombines TRBV20-1 with TRBJ2-7, with D tentatively TRBD1 (5 bases). Germline loops: CDR1 DFQATT, CDR2 SNEGSKA (reference sequence). With 0 bases removed from V and 0 bases from J, the gap between germline ends came to 12 bases. The CDR3 loop spans 15 amino acids. CDR3 sequence (DNA): TGCAGTGCTAGAGATTCCAGGGCCAGCTCCTACGAGCAGTACTTC. Its protein product is CSARDSRASSYEQYF.

V gene TRBV5-4 combines with J gene TRBJ2-3; 10 bases are shared with TRBD1. V was pared by 4 bases and J by 4 bases, with 6 bases of the junction left unmatched. The CDR3 length is 15 residues. Germline CDR1 is SGHNT and CDR2 is YYREEE (reference sequence). The CDR3 here is CASSLDRGRADTQYF. CDR3 sequence (DNA): TGTGCCAGCAGCCTTGACAGGGGGCGGGCAGATACGCAGTATTTT.

V and J are TRBV5-1 and TRBJ1-5, with 8 nucleotides matching TRBD1. V was pared by 4 bases and J by 1 base, with 4 bases of the junction left unmatched. CDR1 and CDR2 (germline): SGHRS, YFSETQ. The CDR3 is 15 residues long. CDR3 bases: TGCGCCAGCAGCGAACAGGGGGTCAGCAATCAGCCCCAGCATTTT. It codes for CASSEQGVSNQPQHF.

CDR3 DNA: TGCGCCAGCAGCTTGGGAGATAAGGAGACCCAGTACTTC. Translation gives CASSLGDKETQYF. This rearrangement joins TRBV5-1 to TRBJ2-5; D remains unclear. The CDR3 runs to 13 residues. Germline assignment: CDR1 SGHRS and CDR2 YFSETQ. The germline V and J ends were trimmed by 0 bases and 5 bases, with 8 bases remaining between them.

The J gene is TRBJ2-1, the V gene TRBV4-1; 8 bases are shared with TRBD1. Germline V gene data show CDR1 as MGHRA and CDR2 as YSYEKL. The junction had 5 bases not matched to a gene; V was cut back by 1 base and J by 9 bases. The CDR3 runs to 14 residues. CDR3 residues: CASSQADRVPEQFF. The DNA of the CDR3 is TGCGCCAGCAGCCAAGCGGACAGGGTGCCTGAGCAGTTCTTC.

J is TRBJ2-7 and V is TRBV12-3 or TRBV12-4; 12 nucleotides line up with TRBD1. The CDR3 has 16 residues. V was pared by 6 bases and J by 4 bases, with 10 bases of the junction left unmatched. For the CDR3, the DNA is TGTGCCAGCAGACGGTCCGGGACAGGGGGCGATTACGAGCAGTACTTC. It yields the protein CASRRSGTGGDYEQYF.

The chain uses TRBV20-1 and TRBJ2-5, with D unresolved. CDR1 is DFQATT and CDR2 is SNEGSKA in the germline V gene (reference sequence). The germline V and J ends were trimmed by 1 base and 0 bases, with 9 bases remaining between them. The CDR3 length is 14 residues. CDR3 region: CSARALLDQETQYF. CDR3 in DNA: TGCAGTGCTAGAGCCCTGCTAGACCAAGAGACCCAGTACTTC.

The J gene is TRBJ1-4, the V gene TRBV30; D remains unclear. V was trimmed by 0 bases and J by 5 bases, leaving 10 bases between them. In germline, CDR1 is GTSNPN, CDR2 SVGIG (reference sequence). This CDR3 has 14 amino acids. The CDR3 nucleotides read TGTGCCTGGAGTGTACACGGGATCAATGAAAAACTGTTTTTT. Its protein is CAWSVHGINEKLFF.

J is TRBJ1-2 and V is TRBV20-1; 7 nucleotides match TRBD1. J gave up 2 bases and V 5 bases, and 8 bases lay outside the gene matches. Germline V CDR1 and CDR2: DFQATT, SNEGSKA (reference sequence). This CDR3 contains 14 residues. The DNA for the CDR3 is TGCAGTGCTCAGCCGTTACAGGGGAACTATGGCTACACCTTC. Encoded protein: CSAQPLQGNYGYTF.

The V and J genes are TRBV28 and TRBJ2-5, with 9 bases that match TRBD2. CDR3 length equals 13 residues. CDR1 and CDR2 from the germline V gene are MDHEN and SYDVKM. The CDR3 bases are TGTGCTACTCAGGGACTAGCCTACGAGACCCAGTACTTC. Its protein product is CATQGLAYETQYF.

J is TRBJ2-4 and V is TRBV6-5; TRBD1 might be the D (7 bases). The V end was cut by 5 bases, the J end by 0 bases, with 11 bases between. The V gene's germline CDR1 is MNHEY and CDR2 SVGAGI. CDR3 length: 15 amino acids. CDR3 DNA: TGTGCCAGCAGTGGGGGGACAGTAGCCAAAAACATTCAGTACTTC. It encodes CASSGGTVAKNIQYF.

This rearrangement joins TRBV4-1 to TRBJ2-7; D is possibly TRBD2 (5 bases). Germline values: CDR1 MGHRA, CDR2 YSYEKL. Trimming removed 4 bases from V and 0 bases from J, with 10 bases in between. CDR3 length equals 14 residues. In DNA, the CDR3 is TGCGCCAGCAGCCCCGGTGAGGGCTCCTACGAGCAGTACTTC. Amino acids: CASSPGEGSYEQYF.

The V gene is TRBV7-2, the J gene TRBJ2-7; no clear D. Germline CDR1 is SGHTA and CDR2 is FQGNSA. Trimming cost V 2 bases and J 0 bases, with 20 bases left between them. This CDR3 is 18 amino acids long. The CDR3 DNA reads as TGTGCCAGCAGCTTACGTAAATGGGTGAATGTGGACTCCTACGAGCAGTACTTC. It encodes CASSLRKWVNVDSYEQYF.

This sequence joins TRBV18 and TRBJ2-7; D may be TRBD1 or TRBD2 (5 bases each). The CDR3 loop spans 13 amino acids. Per the germline V gene, CDR1 is KGHSH and CDR2 is LQKENI. V dropped 2 bases and J dropped 7 bases, with 12 bases sitting between them. DNA for the CDR3: TGTGCCAGCTCACCATCGGGGCAGGGTGAGCAGTACTTC. This encodes CASSPSGQGEQYF.

V and J are TRBV30 and TRBJ2-7; 12 bases map to TRBD1. Unmatched junction bases numbered 7, after V lost 4 bases and J lost 6 bases. This CDR3 contains 14 residues. Germline V CDR1 and CDR2: GTSNPN, SVGIG (reference sequence). The CDR3 protein is CAWTPGQGAFEQYF. CDR3 nucleotides: TGTGCCTGGACTCCGGGACAGGGGGCTTTCGAGCAGTACTTC.

This chain links TRBV14 with TRBJ2-7; D is uncertain. Germline CDR1 SGHDN, CDR2 FVKESK. Trimming pared 0 bases from V and 5 bases from J, leaving 17 bases between. The CDR3 sequence is 16 residues long. The CDR3 bases are TGTGCCAGCAGCCAAGAGTTGTCCTCACTCGGGCACGAGCAGTACTTC. It specifies CASSQELSSLGHEQYF.

The chain recombines TRBV9 with TRBJ2-3; D unclear. Germline assignment: CDR1 SGDLS and CDR2 YYNGEE. CDR3 length: 16 amino acids. V lost 4 bases and J lost 0, with 15 bases in between. CDR3 region: CASSPRPALSTDTQYF. As DNA, the CDR3 is TGTGCCAGCAGCCCCCGCCCCGCTCTTAGCACAGATACGCAGTATTTT.

This sequence joins TRBV6-6 and TRBJ2-5; TRBD2 aligns across 10 bases. V shed 6 bases, J shed 5 bases, and the junction held 12 bases outside the gene matches. CDR1 and CDR2 (germline): MNHNY, SVGAGI (reference sequence). The CDR3 contains 16 residues. The CDR3 loop is CASSRGSGGADETQYF. CDR3 nucleotides: TGTGCCAGCAGCAGGGGGAGCGGGGGGGCCGATGAGACCCAGTACTTC.

This clonotype was seen just once. This sequence joins TRBV29-1 and TRBJ1-1; D ambiguous. The germline V and J ends were trimmed by 4 bases and 6 bases, with 6 bases remaining between them. Germline values: CDR1 SQVTM, CDR2 ANQGSEA. The CDR3 contains 10 residues. CDR3: CSVADPEAFF. For the CDR3, the DNA is TGCAGCGTTGCGGATCCTGAAGCTTTCTTT.

V and J are TRBV11-2 and TRBJ2-5; D is tentatively TRBD1 or TRBD2 (6 bases each). V dropped 5 bases and J dropped 4 bases, with 14 bases sitting between them. Germline CDR1 SGHAT, CDR2 FQNNGV. The CDR3 is 14 amino acids. CDR3 coding DNA: TGTGCCAGCAGCAAACAGGGAGGTGGAGAGACCCAGTACTTC. Translating it yields CASSKQGGGETQYF.

V and J are TRBV3-1 and TRBJ1-2, with 7 bases fitting TRBD1. CDR3 length equals 15 residues. Germline trimming cut 2 bases from V and 8 bases from J; bases unmatched to any gene: 11. CDR1 and CDR2 (germline): LGHDT, YNNKEL (reference sequence). The CDR3 reads CASSQRTGGLGGYTF. In nucleotides, the CDR3 is TGTGCCAGCAGCCAAAGGACAGGCGGCCTGGGGGGCTACACCTTC.

The chain recombines TRBV4-3 with TRBJ2-3; no clear D. CDR1 LGHNA and CDR2 YSLEER come from the germline V gene. The CDR3 runs to 14 residues. Trimming cost V 4 bases and J 4 bases, with 12 bases left between them. DNA of the CDR3: TGCGCCAGCAGCCCTCGGATTGGCGCAGATACGCAGTATTTT. It is translated as CASSPRIGADTQYF.

This sequence joins TRBV19 and TRBJ1-5, with 9 bases identical to TRBD1. Losses at the gene ends were 7 bases for V and 0 bases for J; bases not matched to a gene: 7. CDR3 length: 16 residues. Germline CDR1 reads LNHDA; CDR2 reads SQIVND (reference sequence). The CDR3 region is CASTLGQGNSNQPQHF. DNA of the CDR3: TGTGCCAGTACCCTTGGACAGGGGAATAGCAATCAGCCCCAGCATTTT.

The chain combines TRBV3-1 with TRBJ2-7, with D possibly matching TRBD2 (5 bases). The CDR3 spans 14 residues. Germline-derived CDR1 and CDR2 are LGHDT and YNNKEL (reference sequence). Trimming removed 4 bases from V and 3 bases from J, with 13 bases in between. CDR3 sequence: CASSLSVSLYEQYF. Here the CDR3 DNA reads TGTGCCAGCAGCCTTAGCGTGTCCCTCTACGAGCAGTACTTC.